What follows are 24 T cell receptor beta chains derived from one specimen sequenced in a study of shared T cell receptors in the human thymus. Assay: immunoSEQ multiplex PCR; the TCRdb copy retains only in-frame clones and omits some. Of some 660,000 clones listed, around 87% are singletons. This sample was shared with a second study, whose subject was human thymus T cells.

Sequencing was performed on thymocytes. These receptors all come from a boy in the first two years of life with a congenital heart defect.

This clone was seen a few times. The chain combines TRBV5-1 with TRBJ2-3, with D perhaps matching TRBD2 (5 bases). The CDR3 extends over 12 amino acids. V lost 7 bases and J lost 6, with 12 bases in between. The germline V gene encodes CDR1 SGHRS and CDR2 YFSETQ. The CDR3 spells CASYPWEDTQYF. In DNA form, the CDR3 reads TGCGCCAGCTACCCATGGGAGGATACGCAGTATTTT.

The chain recombines TRBV6-5 with TRBJ2-1, with D possibly TRBD1 on 5 matching bases. V was pared by 2 bases and J by 9 bases, with 5 bases between. The germline CDR1 and CDR2 sequences are MNHEY and SVGAGI. The CDR3 is 11 residues long. CDR3 protein: CASSYTGEQFF. The DNA of the CDR3 is TGTGCCAGCAGTTACACAGGTGAGCAGTTCTTC.

This chain connects TRBV7-5 to TRBJ2-3; the table's D gene call, TRBD2, was not cross checked with the DNA. TRBV7-5 is deemed a pseudogene. CDR3 size: 17 residues. CDR3 in amino acids: CVRSPRTSGRSTDTQYF. The CDR3 coding sequence is TGTGTCAGAAGCCCGAGGACTAGCGGGAGGAGCACAGATACGCAGTATTTT.

The chain couples TRBV7-2 to TRBJ1-6; no clear D. V lost 1 base, J lost 9 bases, and 16 bases lay in between. This CDR3 comprises 16 residues. The germline gives CDR1 SGHTA, CDR2 FQGNSA. CDR3 loop: CASSLGALSAGSPLHF. CDR3 coding DNA: TGTGCCAGCAGCTTAGGGGCCCTCTCCGCGGGTTCACCCCTCCACTTT.

V is TRBV7-9 and J is TRBJ1-4, with no clear D. The V gene lost 3 bases and the J gene lost 6 bases, with 17 bases spanning the gap. From germline, CDR1 is SEHNR and CDR2 FQNEAQ (reference sequence). The CDR3 loop spans 16 amino acids. The CDR3 reads CASSFTSGQEDEKLFF. DNA of the CDR3: TGTGCCAGCAGCTTTACATCTGGTCAGGAGGATGAAAAACTGTTTTTT. Looking up the rest from reference TRBV7-9 and TRBJ1-4 gives the full variable domain: DTGVSQNPRHKITKRGQNVTFRCDPISEHNRLYWYRQTLGQGPEFLTYFQNEAQLEKSRLLSDRFSAERPKGSFSTLEIQRTEQGDSAMYLCASSFTSGQEDEKLFFGSGTQLSVL.

This clone was found once. This chain joins TRBV5-1 and TRBJ2-1; 12 bases map to TRBD2. Germline assignment: CDR1 SGHRS and CDR2 YFSETQ. CDR3 size: 18 residues. V lost 4 bases, J lost 2 bases, and 10 bases stayed unmatched. The CDR3 bases are TGCGCCAGCAGCGGTCTAGCGGGGGGGCTTTATACCTACAATGAGCAGTTCTTC. It codes for CASSGLAGGLYTYNEQFF.

The chain couples TRBV4-3 to TRBJ1-6, with D maybe TRBD1 (6 bases). The CDR3 consists of 16 residues. V was cut by 3 bases and J by 5 bases, with 14 bases left in between. The V gene's germline CDR1 is LGHNA and CDR2 YSLEER. The CDR3 region is CASSHCTGFNNSPLHF. CDR3 nucleotide sequence: TGCGCCAGCAGCCACTGTACAGGGTTCAATAATTCACCCCTCCACTTT.

This clone has only a few counts. The V call is TRBV6-5, the J call TRBJ1-4; a weak D match, TRBD1 (6 bases). V was shortened by 4 bases and J by 7 bases, with 19 bases between the two germline ends. Germline V lookup: CDR1 MNHEY, CDR2 SVGAGI. The CDR3 runs 16 residues. CDR3 protein: CASSSSDRTPGEKLFF. The CDR3 coding sequence is TGTGCCAGCAGTTCCTCTGACAGGACCCCGGGTGAAAAACTGTTTTTT.

This clone was seen just once. The chain recombines TRBV2 with TRBJ2-7, with D perhaps matching TRBD1 (5 bases). The CDR3 contains 17 residues. V dropped 2 bases and J dropped 6 bases, with 23 bases sitting between them. The germline CDR1 and CDR2 sequences are SNHLY and FYNNEI. CDR3 in DNA: TGTGCCAGCAGTGAACCCCCCAGTGCAGGGATTTTAGGCGAGCAGTACTTC. The encoded protein is CASSEPPSAGILGEQYF.

The chain has TRBV11-2 and TRBJ2-3; TRBD2 matches at 10 bases. Germline assignment: CDR1 SGHAT and CDR2 FQNNGV. The CDR3 is made up of 16 amino acids. The J segment lost 5 bases and the V segment lost 5 bases, leaving 10 bases of the junction unmatched. The CDR3 region has the DNA TGTGCCAGCAGCGCCCGCCTAGCGGGGGTTAGAGATACGCAGTATTTT. Amino acids: CASSARLAGVRDTQYF.

V usage is TRBV19 and J usage is TRBJ2-3; D is perhaps TRBD1 (6 bases). V lost 5 bases, J lost 3 bases, and 9 bases lay in between. CDR1 is LNHDA and CDR2 is SQIVND in the germline V gene (reference sequence). CDR3 length: 13 amino acids. The CDR3, as DNA: TGTGCCAGTAGTGCCGGGACAACAGATACGCAGTATTTT. Residues: CASSAGTTDTQYF.

The chain employs TRBV6-1 and TRBJ1-5; 10 bases match TRBD1. The CDR3 has 15 amino acids. V lost 7 bases and J lost 1; bases outside the gene matches: 4. Germline V gene sequence: CDR1 MNHNS, CDR2 SASEGT. CDR3 protein: CASTDRGRSNQPQHF. CDR3 DNA sequence: TGTGCCAGCACCGACAGGGGGCGAAGCAATCAGCCCCAGCATTTT.

The V gene is TRBV4-2, the J gene TRBJ2-3, with 14 bases that match TRBD2. Trimming took 0 bases from V and 0 from J; bases not matched to a gene: 5. The CDR3 is 19 residues long. The germline CDR1 and CDR2 sequences are LGHNA and YNFKEQ. The chain's CDR3 is CASSQEGLAGVSSTDTQYF. The CDR3 bases are TGTGCCAGCAGCCAAGAGGGACTAGCGGGGGTATCTAGCACAGATACGCAGTATTTT.

This clone was picked up one time. The chain couples TRBV27 to TRBJ1-4; 7 bases fit TRBD1. Germline CDR1 is MNHEY and CDR2 is SMNVEV (reference sequence). The CDR3 is made up of 20 amino acids. V dropped 1 base and J dropped 0; count of bases not matched to a gene: 14. DNA of the CDR3: TGTGCCAGCAGTTTATTGGGGACAGTCCCTTCCCCTTCAACTAATGAAAAACTGTTTTTT. Protein sequence: CASSLLGTVPSPSTNEKLFF. The whole variable domain, remainder taken from reference TRBV27 and TRBJ1-4, is EAQVTQNPRYLITVTGKKLTVTCSQNMNHEYMSWYRQDPGLGLRQIYYSMNVEVTDKGDVPEGYKVSRKEKRNFPLILESPSPNQTSLYFCASSLLGTVPSPSTNEKLFFGSGTQLSVL.

The chain has TRBV28 and TRBJ2-3; no reliable D call. V was clipped by 5 bases and J by 0 bases, with 12 bases between them. Germline CDR1 is MDHEN and CDR2 is SYDVKM. The CDR3 runs to 15 residues. The CDR3 loop is CASSPRVASTDTQYF. The CDR3 nucleotides read TGTGCCAGCAGTCCCAGAGTAGCTAGCACAGATACGCAGTATTTT.

This clone was counted between two and nine times. This chain links TRBV19 with TRBJ2-6, with a weak D call TRBD1 (6 bases). CDR3 length: 18 residues. V was pared by 3 bases and J by 0 bases, with 15 bases between. Germline V lookup: CDR1 LNHDA, CDR2 SQIVND (reference sequence). CDR3 coding DNA: TGTGCCAGTAGTATTGGGTCAGGGGTCAGCTCTGGGGCCAACGTCCTGACTTTC. This encodes CASSIGSGVSSGANVLTF.

CDR3 in amino acids: CASSVSSGVTHGNEQFF. The CDR3 DNA reads as TGTGCCAGCAGCGTCTCTAGCGGGGTTACGCATGGCAATGAGCAGTTCTTC. The V gene is TRBV9, the J gene TRBJ2-1; 9 nucleotides match TRBD2. The J segment lost 6 bases and the V segment lost 2 bases, leaving 12 bases of the junction unmatched. Per germline, CDR1 SGDLS and CDR2 YYNGEE. CDR3 length equals 17 residues. Full variable domain (rest looked up from reference TRBV9 and TRBJ2-1): DSGVTQTPKHLITATGQRVTLRCSPRSGDLSVYWYQQSLDQGLQFLIQYYNGEERAKGNILERFSAQQFPDLHSELNLSSLELGDSALYFCASSVSSGVTHGNEQFFGPGTRLTVL.

This rearrangement joins TRBV14 to TRBJ1-4; weak D call: TRBD1 (6 bases). Trimming removed 5 bases from V and 6 bases from J, with 25 bases in between. This CDR3 contains 18 residues. Germline V gene lookup returns CDR1 SGHDN and CDR2 FVKESK. CDR3 sequence: CASSKGARRGKGDEKLFF. DNA for the CDR3: TGTGCCAGCAGCAAAGGAGCGAGAAGGGGGAAGGGGGATGAAAAACTGTTTTTT.

The chain carries TRBV11-2 and TRBJ2-2, with 7 bases identical to TRBD2. The V and J ends lost 5 bases and 4 bases, in that order; junction bases with no gene match: 13. This CDR3 has 17 residues. CDR1 and CDR2 from the germline V gene are SGHAT and FQNNGV. The CDR3 bases are TGTGCCAGCAGCCCCGAATGGACTAGGTGGGCCACCGGGGAGCTGTTTTTT. Residues: CASSPEWTRWATGELFF. The entire variable domain, with the rest obtained from reference TRBV11-2 and TRBJ2-2, is as follows: EAGVAQSPRYKIIEKRQSVAFWCNPISGHATLYWYQQILGQGPKLLIQFQNNGVVDDSQLPKDRFSAERLKGVDSTLKIQPAKLEDSAVYLCASSPEWTRWATGELFFGEGSRLTVL.

The chain combines TRBV10-3 with TRBJ2-5, with 7 bases matching TRBD1. In germline, CDR1 is ENHRY, CDR2 SYGVKD. This CDR3 comprises 13 residues. V lost 6 bases and J lost 0; bases outside the gene matches: 1. The CDR3 nucleotides are TGTGCCATCAGAGGGACAGACCAAGAGACCCAGTACTTC. This encodes CAIRGTDQETQYF.

The chain links TRBV1 to TRBJ2-7; TRBD1 is taken as the D call from the table, unchecked against the DNA. TRBV1 is shown as a pseudogene. This CDR3 region has 15 residues. CDR3 in amino acids: CTSRPKQGAAYEQYF. Written as DNA, the CDR3 is TGCACCAGCAGGCCTAAACAGGGAGCCGCCTACGAGCAGTACTTC.

This clone was observed a handful of times. Other DNA sequences in this specimen translate into the identical CDR3. The rearrangement links TRBV27 to TRBJ2-7; D is ambiguous. This CDR3 contains 11 residues. V lost 4 bases to trimming and J lost 2 bases, with 3 bases between them. Germline V gene data show CDR1 as MNHEY and CDR2 as SMNVEV (reference sequence). The chain's CDR3 is CASSSPYEQYF. The DNA for the CDR3 is TGTGCCAGCAGTTCTCCCTACGAGCAGTACTTC.

A remark on this clone: The same CDR3 can be traced to other DNA sequences in this sample. The gene calls are TRBV5-1 and TRBJ2-7; D remains ambiguous. The CDR3 loop spans 13 amino acids. Trimming took off 1 base at V and 0 bases at J, with 5 bases between the two ends. Germline CDR1 is SGHRS and CDR2 is YFSETQ. The CDR3 bases are TGCGCCAGCAGCTTGAGGAGCTCCTACGAGCAGTACTTC. Translated: CASSLRSSYEQYF.

This rearrangement joins TRBV28 to TRBJ1-2; D remains unclear. Trimming removed 2 bases at V and 5 bases at J, with 24 bases between. CDR1 and CDR2 (germline): MDHEN, SYDVKM. There are 18 residues in the CDR3. The CDR3 DNA follows: TGTGCCAGCAGTTTAAGTACTGGCCCCGCGGCGGGATTTTATGGCTACACCTTC. Amino acids: CASSLSTGPAAGFYGYTF.